Below are 24 T cell receptor beta chains sequenced from a single sample in a study of CD8 T cells in Susac syndrome. Reverse transcription of roughly 0.5 to 1 ug RNA used random hexamers. TCRdb processed the immunoSEQ multiplex PCR reads anew with MiXCR; each CDR3 protein has one entry. There are around 200,000 distinct CDR3 sequences in the sample; 85% to 95% occur only once, and less than 0.11% lies in the top ten. The sequenced material came from CD4+ T cells from PBMCs. These receptor sequences come from a human donor in good health.

The V and J genes are TRBV6-5 and TRBJ1-1; D uncertain. CDR1 MNHEY and CDR2 SVGAGI come from the germline V gene. The CDR3 loop spans 14 amino acids. V was trimmed by 5 bases and J by 2 bases, leaving 12 bases between them. CDR3 DNA sequence: TGTGCCAGCAGTCAGGAGTTGCGAAACACTGAAGCTTTCTTT. Translation: CASSQELRNTEAFF.

The rearrangement uses TRBV29-1 and TRBJ1-1, with a possible D match to TRBD1 (5 bases). V lost 5 bases to trimming and J lost 4 bases, with 14 bases between them. Germline lookup yields CDR1 SQVTM and CDR2 ANQGSEA. The CDR3 contains 13 residues. The CDR3 bases are TGCAGCGTTAGAAATTCGGGGGGCACTGAAGCTTTCTTT. Translated: CSVRNSGGTEAFF.

The V call is TRBV27, the J call TRBJ2-4, with D possibly being TRBD1 (6 bases). The CDR3 is 16 amino acids. Trimming cost V 4 bases and J 0 bases, with 13 bases left between them. Germline V CDR1 and CDR2: MNHEY, SMNVEV (reference sequence). This CDR3 reads CASSWSDRLAKNIQYF. In DNA, the CDR3 is TGTGCCAGCAGTTGGTCAGACAGGCTAGCCAAAAACATTCAGTACTTC.

This clonotype was counted once. The gene calls are TRBV28 and TRBJ2-7; D might be TRBD2 (6 bases). Trimming pared 7 bases from V and 3 bases from J, leaving 16 bases between. Germline CDR1 and CDR2: MDHEN and SYDVKM. The CDR3 contains 14 residues. CDR3 loop: CASNAGRQFYEQYV. For the CDR3, the DNA is TGTGCCAGCAACGCTGGGAGGCAGTTCTACGAGCAGTACGTC.

The rearrangement uses TRBV4-1 and TRBJ2-7; 7 bases are a match to TRBD2. Germline assignment: CDR1 MGHRA and CDR2 YSYEKL. CDR3 length: 14 residues. Losses at the gene ends were 8 bases for V and 3 bases for J; bases not matched to a gene: 10. CDR3 region: CASGTPGLLYEQYV. CDR3 nucleotides: TGCGCCAGCGGCACGCCGGGACTACTCTACGAGCAGTACGTC.

The chain links TRBV20-1 to TRBJ2-1; maybe TRBD2 (6 bases). Trimming left V 3 bases short and J 4 bases short, with 19 bases between. Germline V gene sequence: CDR1 DFQATT, CDR2 SNEGSKA (reference sequence). This CDR3 has 16 amino acids. The CDR3 DNA is TGCAGTGCTAGGCCATCGGGACTTTCCCTATACAATGAGCAGTTCTTC. Translating it yields CSARPSGLSLYNEQFF.

The chain combines TRBV6-5 with TRBJ2-3, with D unresolved. CDR1 and CDR2 from the germline V gene are MNHEY and SVGAGI. V lost 2 bases, J lost 1 base, and 1 base lay in between. The CDR3 spans 12 residues. The CDR3 is CASSYGTDTQYF. DNA of the CDR3: TGTGCCAGCAGTTACGGCACAGATACGCAGTATTTT.

The CDR3 region is CASSVDPGPTTEAFF. The CDR3, as DNA: TGTGCCAGCAGCGTAGATCCAGGGCCGACCACTGAAGCTTTCTTT. The rearrangement uses TRBV9 and TRBJ1-1, with TRBD1 as a possible D gene (5 bases). With 0 bases removed from V and 4 bases from J, the gap between germline ends came to 13 bases. The CDR3 covers 15 residues. Germline V lookup: CDR1 SGDLS, CDR2 YYNGEE.

This clonotype was seen once. The rearrangement joins TRBV3-1 to TRBJ2-1; no firm D call. Germline assignment: CDR1 LGHDT and CDR2 YNNKEL (reference sequence). This CDR3 is 12 amino acids long. Trimming cost V 3 bases and J 4 bases, with 4 bases left between them. The CDR3: CASSHGYNEQFF. CDR3 in DNA: TGTGCCAGCAGCCACGGTTACAATGAGCAGTTCTTC.

The chain couples TRBV20-1 to TRBJ2-3; D is possibly TRBD2 (6 bases). Germline CDR1 reads DFQATT; CDR2 reads SNEGSKA (reference sequence). This CDR3 region has 12 residues. V shed 5 bases and J shed 9 bases, with 15 bases lying between them. The CDR3 DNA is TGCAGTGCTCGGGGACTTGGGTACACGCAGTATTTT. Amino acids: CSARGLGYTQYF.

V is TRBV29-1 and J is TRBJ1-4; D remains unclear. Germline V gives CDR1 SQVTM, CDR2 ANQGSEA. Trimming took off 5 bases at V and 2 bases at J, with 9 bases between the two ends. The CDR3 totals 13 residues. CDR3 amino acids: CSVSSQTNEKLFF. As DNA, the CDR3 is TGCAGCGTTTCATCACAGACTAATGAAAAACTGTTTTTT.

The chain joins TRBV28 to TRBJ2-7; no clear D. The germline gives CDR1 MDHEN, CDR2 SYDVKM. The CDR3 runs 14 residues. Trimming cost V 1 base and J 2 bases, with 9 bases left between them. The DNA for the CDR3 is TGTGCCAGCAGTTTATCGAGCAGTGCCTACGAGCAGTACGTC. Translation gives CASSLSSSAYEQYV.

The chain uses TRBV4-1 and TRBJ2-5; 7 nucleotides align to TRBD1. Trimming cost V 1 base and J 3 bases; bases outside gene matches: 2. Germline CDR1 is MGHRA and CDR2 is YSYEKL. The CDR3 loop spans 14 amino acids. CDR3 protein: CASSQGQGEETQYF. The CDR3 DNA sequence: TGCGCCAGCAGCCAAGGACAGGGAGAAGAGACCCAGTACTTC.

The chain joins TRBV7-9 to TRBJ2-1; 11 nucleotides line up with TRBD2. The CDR3 is made up of 15 amino acids. V lost 5 bases, J lost 8 bases, and 8 bases stayed unmatched. The germline V gene encodes CDR1 SEHNR and CDR2 FQNEAQ (reference sequence). CDR3 protein: CASSKTGLADDEQFF. Here the CDR3 DNA reads TGTGCCAGCAGCAAAACGGGACTAGCGGACGATGAGCAGTTCTTC.

The chain joins TRBV29-1 to TRBJ2-3; TRBD2 agrees at 11 bases. From germline, CDR1 is SQVTM and CDR2 ANQGSEA. The CDR3 covers 13 residues. After removal of 7 bases from V and 4 bases from J, the junction contained 4 bases not matched to a gene. This CDR3 reads CSAPGLAADTQYF. CDR3 nucleotide sequence: TGCAGCGCTCCGGGACTAGCGGCAGATACGCAGTATTTT.

The chain uses TRBV3-1 and TRBJ2-5; D remains ambiguous. The CDR3 is 15 residues long. Germline V CDR1 and CDR2: LGHDT, YNNKEL (reference sequence). The V gene lost 0 bases and the J gene lost 5 bases, with 13 bases spanning the gap. CDR3 nucleotide sequence: TGTGCCAGCAGCCAAGATGGCCAAGGGCACGAGACCCAGTACTTC. This encodes CASSQDGQGHETQYF.

The chain combines TRBV7-3 with TRBJ2-1; D may be TRBD1 (6 bases). CDR3 length: 13 amino acids. Germline assignment: CDR1 SGHTA and CDR2 FQGTGA. The V end lost 4 bases, the J end lost 13 bases, and 17 bases lay between the germline ends. The CDR3 nucleotides are TGTGCCAGCAGCTCAAACAGGGACGGGGACCAGTTCTTC. Its protein is CASSSNRDGDQFF.

For this clonotype: Its ends do not fully match the called genes, so a read error is possible. The chain links TRBV19 to TRBJ2-6; TRBD1 matches 8 bases. The CDR3 is 13 amino acids. Looked up from germline, CDR1 is LNHDA and CDR2 is SQIVND (reference sequence). CDR3 sequence (DNA): TGTGCCAGTAGTGCAACAGGGGGCAACGTCCTGACTTTC. It translates to CASSATGGNVLTF.

This sequence joins TRBV30 and TRBJ2-1; 8 positions match TRBD2. The germline V gene has CDR1 GTSNPN and CDR2 SVGIG (reference sequence). The J segment lost 5 bases and the V segment lost 6 bases, leaving 9 bases of the junction unmatched. The CDR3 runs 14 residues. CDR3 bases: TGTGCCTGTGCGGGGACTAGAGTCGACAATGAGCAGTTCTTC. Translation: CACAGTRVDNEQFF.

In DNA form, the CDR3 reads TGCAGCGTTGGTAAGGGCACTGAAGCTTTCTTT. Its protein is CSVGKGTEAFF. The J gene is TRBJ1-1, the V gene TRBV29-1; D ambiguous. CDR3 length: 11 residues. The germline gives CDR1 SQVTM, CDR2 ANQGSEA. V was shortened by 4 bases and J by 4 bases, with 7 bases between the two germline ends.

The chain recombines TRBV3-1 with TRBJ1-2; unclear D gene. CDR3 length: 11 amino acids. Germline-derived CDR1 and CDR2 are LGHDT and YNNKEL (reference sequence). The V end was cut by 6 bases, the J end by 4 bases, with 6 bases between. CDR3 region: CASRGPYGYTF. In nucleotides, the CDR3 is TGTGCCAGCAGGGGTCCCTATGGCTACACCTTC.

This clonotype appeared once. The rearrangement joins TRBV21-1 to TRBJ2-7; the D segment call TRBD1 is taken from the table without a DNA check. TRBV21-1 constitutes a pseudogene. CDR3 length: 13 amino acids. This CDR3 reads CASSKGMGDEQYV. The DNA for the CDR3 is TGTGCCAGCAGCAAAGGAATGGGGGATGAGCAGTACGTC.

This chain links TRBV9 with TRBJ2-3; the D is unclear. V lost 0 bases and J 6 bases, leaving 8 bases between the germline ends. Germline V gives CDR1 SGDLS, CDR2 YYNGEE. The CDR3 runs to 13 residues. Written as DNA, the CDR3 is TGTGCCAGCAGCGTAGGGTTCCGGGATACGCAGTATTTT. Protein sequence: CASSVGFRDTQYF.

The rearrangement uses TRBV30 and TRBJ1-2, with TRBD1 matching over 8 bases. Germline V gives CDR1 GTSNPN, CDR2 SVGIG (reference sequence). CDR3 length: 14 amino acids. Trimming removed 2 bases from V and 10 bases from J; junction bases left unmatched: 12. CDR3: CAWSMWDRRTAYTF. The CDR3 DNA sequence: TGTGCCTGGAGTATGTGGGACAGGAGGACCGCCTACACCTTC.